A selection of T cell receptor beta chains follows, all from one sample in a study of cytomegalovirus exposure and HLA in healthy donors. TCRdb's table, derived via immunoSEQ multiplex PCR, lists solely in-frame clones and lacks some. The profile shows 150,000 to 200,000 clones, roughly 80% of them singletons. The sequenced sample was PBMCs. These receptors were obtained from a woman aged 18-30 years in good health and CMV-seronegative. Both conserved end residues are part of each CDR3. Fields, in order: clone size, D gene, V gene, J gene, CDR3 DNA, CDR3 protein. A D gene is named only where the DNA matches it firmly. Only part of the rows carry a size: once, few, many, or a class if the clone is expanded.

NA	TRBD1	TRBV5-4	TRBJ1-2	TGTGCCAGCAGCTTTGACAGGGGGCGATACTATGGCTACACCTTC	CASSFDRGRYYGYTF
NA	TRBD1	TRBV19	TRBJ1-5	TGTGCCAGTAGTATGGACAGGGTAGGCCAGCCCCAGCATTTT	CASSMDRVGQPQHF
once	NA	TRBV28	TRBJ1-3	TGTGCCAGCAGGACGGGGAGCTCTGGAAACACCATATATTTT	CASRTGSSGNTIYF
NA	NA	TRBV7-2	TRBJ2-1	TGTGCCAGCAGCTTCCGGAGTTACAATGAGCAGTTCTTC	CASSFRSYNEQFF
NA	TRBD1	TRBV9	TRBJ2-2	TGTGCCAGCAGCGTAGCGCCGGGACAGGGGGTAATCGGGGAGCTGTTTTTT	CASSVAPGQGVIGELFF
NA	NA	TRBV6-1	TRBJ1-5	TGTGCCAGCAGACGGGGGGAGAGCAATCAGCCCCAGCATTTT	CASRRGESNQPQHF
NA	NA	TRBV15	TRBJ2-2	TGTGCCACCAGCATCGGGGGAGACGCCGGGGAGCTGTTTTTT	CATSIGGDAGELFF
NA	TRBD2	TRBV27	TRBJ2-7	TGTGCCACGGGAGCGGGAGCCTTATACGAGCAGTACTTC	CATGAGALYEQYF
few	NA	TRBV15	TRBJ1-5	TGTGCCACCGCGGACAACAATCAGCCCCAGCATTTT	CATADNNQPQHF
NA	TRBD1	TRBV10-3	TRBJ2-5	TGTGCCATCAGGGATGGACAGGGCGGGGAGACCCAGTACTTC	CAIRDGQGGETQYF
NA	NA	TRBV13	TRBJ2-7	TGTGCCAGCAGCATAGGACGGGACAACTCGGAGCAGTACTTC	CASSIGRDNSEQYF
NA	NA	TRBV27	TRBJ1-1	TGTGCCAGCAGTCTACAGGGTGGGAGCACTGAAGCTTTCTTT	CASSLQGGSTEAFF
NA	TRBD2	TRBV5-6	TRBJ2-3	TGTGCCAGCAGCCACCCCCTTGCGGGAGTAGCAGATACGCAGTATTTT	CASSHPLAGVADTQYF
few	NA	TRBV7-8	TRBJ2-3	TGTGCCAGCAGCTTAGGAGGTGGGCAGGGCCCAGATACGCAGTATTTT	CASSLGGGQGPDTQYF
NA	NA	TRBV19	TRBJ1-1	TGTGCCATCAATAACACAACGATGAACACTGAAGCTTTCTTT	CAINNTTMNTEAFF
NA	NA	TRBV7-9	TRBJ2-1	TGTGCCAGCAGCTTAGTCGGGGGGCCGAACAATGAGCAGTTCTTC	CASSLVGGPNNEQFF
NA	TRBD2	TRBV18	TRBJ2-4	TGTGCCAGCTCACCGCTAGCGGGAGGGCCTTACATTCAGTACTTC	CASSPLAGGPYIQYF
NA	NA	TRBV10-1	TRBJ2-6	TGCGCCAGCAGTGTGGTGCGGAGGGAAGAGGCCAACGTCCTGACTTTC	CASSVVRREEANVLTF
NA	TRBD2	TRBV28	TRBJ2-7	TGTGCCAGCATGACTTTGGCGGGAGGGCCAAACTTGTACGAGCAGTACTTC	CASMTLAGGPNLYEQYF
NA	TRBD1	TRBV11-3	TRBJ2-7	TGTGCCAGCAGCCCCAGACAGGGGAACTACGAGCAGTACTTC	CASSPRQGNYEQYF
NA	NA	TRBV7-9	TRBJ2-7	TGTGCCAGCAGAGCCGGGGGACCGGCCTACGAGCAGTACTTC	CASRAGGPAYEQYF
NA	NA	TRBV6-5	TRBJ2-7	TGTGCCAGCAGTTTGCGCGGGACAGCTATCTACGAGCAGTACTTC	CASSLRGTAIYEQYF
NA	NA	TRBV6-5	TRBJ2-1	TGTGCCAGCAGATTGCTAGGCATCTACAATGAGCAGTTCTTC	CASRLLGIYNEQFF
NA	TRBD1	TRBV11-2	TRBJ1-1	TGTGCCAGCAGCGGTTCCGGGACAGGTTTCTCTGAAGCTTTCTTT	CASSGSGTGFSEAFF
NA	TRBD2	TRBV7-2	TRBJ2-5	TGTGCCAGCACCCCCTGGCTAGCGGAGGGGACCCAGTACTTC	CASTPWLAEGTQYF
NA	TRBD2	TRBV28	TRBJ2-7	TGTGCCAGCAGTTTATTCTTGCGGGAGCCCACCAACGAGCAGTACTTC	CASSLFLREPTNEQYF
NA	NA	TRBV5-4	TRBJ2-7	TGTGCCAGCAGCCTTCCCCCCTACGAGCAGTACTTC	CASSLPPYEQYF
NA	NA	TRBV25-1	TRBJ2-1	TGTGCCAGCACCCTAACGGAAGGGGGGGGACAGGTAAACAATGAGCAGTTCTTC	CASTLTEGGGQVNNEQFF
NA	NA	TRBV10-3	TRBJ2-5	TGTGCCATCATTCACAACCAAGAGACCCAGTACTTC	CAIIHNQETQYF
once	TRBD2	TRBV19	TRBJ2-3	TGTGCCAGTAGTATAGAATCCGCTAGCGGGACCTCAGATACGCAGTATTTT	CASSIESASGTSDTQYF
NA	NA	TRBV5-8	TRBJ1-2	TGTGCCAGCAGCTTCTGGGCCATAGACCTCGATGGCTACACCTTC	CASSFWAIDLDGYTF
once	TRBD1	TRBV28	TRBJ1-4	TGTGCCAGCAGTGGACTCCCGGGACAGGGGGCAGGTGAAAAACTGTTTTTT	CASSGLPGQGAGEKLFF